This T cell receptor (beta chain) was profiled in a study of radiation and T cells in renal cell carcinoma. Study background: Nephrectomy followed 15 Gy stereotactic body radiation by 4 weeks.

Whole-study results and caveats: From baseline, blood top tumor clonotypes peaked at 2 weeks post-radiation.

Of note for this clone: Its antigen remains unidentified.

The germline V gene has CDR1 KGHSH and CDR2 LQKENI. This CDR3 has 14 residues. V was cut by 2 bases and J by 10 bases, with 17 bases left in between. Time point indicated: baseline pretreatment blood. This sample's treatment: 15 Gy SBRT to primary tumor, nephrectomy 4 weeks later. After SBRT, blood was collected at 2 and 4 weeks, plus baseline. The patient's renal cell carcinoma had clear cell pathology. TCRdb's table, derived via immunoSEQ multiplex PCR, lists solely in-frame clones and lacks some. The sample carries about 21,000 clones, approximately 80% recorded once. The V call is TRBV18, the J call TRBJ1-1; TRBD1 is a possible D gene (5 bases). Sample: blood, taken from a patient whose treatment included radiotherapy and nephrectomy. The TCR was taken from a man between 60 and 70 years old with renal cell carcinoma. CDR3 nucleotide sequence: TGTGCCAGCTCACCAGCCTCCCCAGGACAAGGAGCTTTCTTT. It specifies CASSPASPGQGAFF.